This T cell receptor beta chain was documented in a study of radiotherapy plus CTLA-4 blockade in lung cancer. Study-wide context: With less than 40% of patients having disease control, objective responses were seen in approximately 19%. Overall study findings and caveats: Dynamics of early blood T cell clones, together with interferon-beta, were reportedly the best predictors of response.

Repertoires were generated with immunoSEQ multiplex PCR, while TCRdb's copy carries only in-frame clones and drops some. The repertoire includes about 49,000 clones, about 85% of them detected once, and 28% sits in the top ten. Patients with chemo-refractory metastatic non-small-cell lung cancer received focal radiation plus CTLA-4 blockade with ipilimumab. As for this clone: Its antigen is not identified.

The material was peripheral blood, obtained from a patient treated with radiotherapy plus ipilimumab. The TCR originated in a human donor with non-small cell lung cancer whose response to radiotherapy plus ipilimumab could not be evaluated.

The CDR3 nucleotides are TGTGCCAGCAGCCGGCGACAGGGCACTGGAAACACCATATATTTT. It yields the protein CASSRRQGTGNTIYF. V gene TRBV5-6 combines with J gene TRBJ1-3, with 7 bases identical to TRBD1. The ends lost 4 bases at V and 2 bases at J; junction bases unmatched: 6. CDR1 and CDR2 (germline): SGHDT, YYEEEE. This CDR3 has 15 amino acids.